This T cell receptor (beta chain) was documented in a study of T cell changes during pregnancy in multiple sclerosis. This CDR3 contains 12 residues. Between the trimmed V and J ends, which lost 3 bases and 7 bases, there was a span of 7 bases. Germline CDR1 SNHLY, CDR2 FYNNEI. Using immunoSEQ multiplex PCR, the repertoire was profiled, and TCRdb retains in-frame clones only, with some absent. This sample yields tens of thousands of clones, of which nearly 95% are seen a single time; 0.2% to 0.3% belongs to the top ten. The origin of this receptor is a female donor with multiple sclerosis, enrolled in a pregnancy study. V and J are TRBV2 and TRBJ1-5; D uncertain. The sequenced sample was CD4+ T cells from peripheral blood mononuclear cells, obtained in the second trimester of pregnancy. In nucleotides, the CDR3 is TGTGCCAGCAGTGACGGGAGGCAGCCCCAGCATTTT. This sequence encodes CASSDGRQPQHF.